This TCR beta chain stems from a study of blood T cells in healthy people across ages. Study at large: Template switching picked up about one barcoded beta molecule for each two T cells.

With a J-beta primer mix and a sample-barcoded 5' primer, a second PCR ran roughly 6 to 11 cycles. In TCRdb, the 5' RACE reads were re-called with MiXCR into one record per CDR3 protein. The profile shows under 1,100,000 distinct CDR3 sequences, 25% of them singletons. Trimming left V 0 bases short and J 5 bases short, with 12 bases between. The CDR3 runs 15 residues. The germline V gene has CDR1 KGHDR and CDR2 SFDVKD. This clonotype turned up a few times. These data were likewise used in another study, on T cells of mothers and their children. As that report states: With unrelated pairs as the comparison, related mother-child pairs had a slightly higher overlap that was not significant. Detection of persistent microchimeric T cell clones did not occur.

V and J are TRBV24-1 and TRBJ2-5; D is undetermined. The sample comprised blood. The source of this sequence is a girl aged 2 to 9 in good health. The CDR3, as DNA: TGTGCCACCAGTGATTTGAAGGGATCGGAGGAGACCCAGTACTTC. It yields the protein CATSDLKGSEETQYF.